What follows is one T cell receptor beta chain and its context. Its matching antigen is unknown. CDR1 and CDR2 from the germline V gene are LNHDA and SQIVND (reference sequence). The V end was cut by 1 base, the J end by 0 bases, with 10 bases between. This CDR3 contains 16 residues. These data originate in a study of a mutant IDH1 vaccine in newly diagnosed glioma. In the study overall: Beginning 4-6 weeks after radiotherapy alone, or with temozolomide cycles, vaccination took place. Findings of the study overall: Pseudoprogression showed no apparent link to changes in top peripheral T cell clonotypes. Patients mounted vaccine-induced immune responses in 90% to 95% of cases.

Time point given: week 11, during vaccination. It was 300 ug of mutant IDH1 20-mer peptide that made up each vaccine dose, given with topical imiquimod. Diagnosis in the donors showed new WHO grade 3 or 4 astrocytomas that were IDH1-mutant and ATRX-lost. TCRdb keeps only in-frame clones here, not all; method: immunoSEQ multiplex PCR. The data contain 45,000 to 60,000 clones, 90% to 95% of them singletons. Source: PBMCs, taken from a glioma patient whose treatment included an IDH1 peptide vaccine. The chain joins TRBV19 to TRBJ1-5; D gene ambiguous. The receptor was isolated from a man in his forties or fifties with glioma. CDR3 in amino acids: CASSIGRRYSNQPQHF. For the CDR3, the DNA is TGTGCCAGTAGTATAGGTCGACGCTATAGCAATCAGCCCCAGCATTTT.